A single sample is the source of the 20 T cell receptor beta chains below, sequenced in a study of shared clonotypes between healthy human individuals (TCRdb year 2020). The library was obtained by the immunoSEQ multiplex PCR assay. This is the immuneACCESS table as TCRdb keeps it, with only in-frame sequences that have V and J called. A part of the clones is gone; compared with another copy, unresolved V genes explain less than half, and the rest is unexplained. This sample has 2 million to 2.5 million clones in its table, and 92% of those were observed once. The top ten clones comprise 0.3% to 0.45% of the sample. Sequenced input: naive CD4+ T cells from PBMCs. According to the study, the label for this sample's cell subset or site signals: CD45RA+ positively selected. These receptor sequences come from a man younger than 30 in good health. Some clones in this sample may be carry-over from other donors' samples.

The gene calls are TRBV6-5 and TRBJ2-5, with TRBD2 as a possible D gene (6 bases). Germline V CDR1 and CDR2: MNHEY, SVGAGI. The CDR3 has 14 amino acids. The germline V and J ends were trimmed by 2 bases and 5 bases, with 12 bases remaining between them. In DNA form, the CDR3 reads TGTGCCAGCAGTTACGGAGGGAACGCGGAGACCCAGTACTTC. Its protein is CASSYGGNAETQYF.

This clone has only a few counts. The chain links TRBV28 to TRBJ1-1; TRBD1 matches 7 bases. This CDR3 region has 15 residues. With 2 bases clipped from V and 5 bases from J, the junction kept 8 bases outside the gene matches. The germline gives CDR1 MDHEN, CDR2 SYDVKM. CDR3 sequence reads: CASSLRRGLGTEAFF. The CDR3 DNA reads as TGTGCCAGCAGTTTACGGAGGGGGCTAGGTACTGAAGCTTTCTTT.

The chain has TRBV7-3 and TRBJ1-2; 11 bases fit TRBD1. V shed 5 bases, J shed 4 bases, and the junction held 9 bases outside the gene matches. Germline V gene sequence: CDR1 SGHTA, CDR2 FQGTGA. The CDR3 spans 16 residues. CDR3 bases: TGTGCCAGCAGCCAGGGACAGGGGGACGTTGGCTATGGCTACACCTTC. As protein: CASSQGQGDVGYGYTF.

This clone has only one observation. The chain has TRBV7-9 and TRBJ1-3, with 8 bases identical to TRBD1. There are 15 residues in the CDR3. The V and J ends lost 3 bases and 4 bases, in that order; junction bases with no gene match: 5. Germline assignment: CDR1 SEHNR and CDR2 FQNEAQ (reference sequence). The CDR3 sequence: CASSFSGQGGNTIYF. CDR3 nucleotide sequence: TGTGCCAGCAGCTTCAGCGGACAGGGAGGAAACACCATATATTTT.

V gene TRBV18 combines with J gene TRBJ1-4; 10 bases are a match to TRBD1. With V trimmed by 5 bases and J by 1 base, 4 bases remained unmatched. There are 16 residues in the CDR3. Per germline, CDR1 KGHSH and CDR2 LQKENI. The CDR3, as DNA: TGTGCCAGCTCATACGGACAGGGGGGAACTAATGAAAAACTGTTTTTT. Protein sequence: CASSYGQGGTNEKLFF.

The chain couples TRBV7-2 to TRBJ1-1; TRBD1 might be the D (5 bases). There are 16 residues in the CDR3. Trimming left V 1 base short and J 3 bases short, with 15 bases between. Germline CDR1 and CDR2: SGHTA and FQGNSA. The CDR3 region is CASSLVEGRGYTEAFF. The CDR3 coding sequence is TGTGCCAGCAGCTTAGTTGAGGGGAGGGGTTACACTGAAGCTTTCTTT.

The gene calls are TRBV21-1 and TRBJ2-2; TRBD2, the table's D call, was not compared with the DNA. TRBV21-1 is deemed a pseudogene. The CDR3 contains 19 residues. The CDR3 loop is CASSKATLGGVPCTGELFF. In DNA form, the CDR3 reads TGTGCCAGCAGCAAAGCGACTCTCGGGGGGGTTCCGTGCACCGGGGAGCTGTTTTTT.

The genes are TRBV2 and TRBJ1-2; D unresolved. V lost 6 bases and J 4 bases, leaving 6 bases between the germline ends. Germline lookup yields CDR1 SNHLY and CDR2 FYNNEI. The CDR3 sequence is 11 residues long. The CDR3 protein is CASSFSYGYTF. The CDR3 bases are TGTGCCAGCAGCTTCAGCTATGGCTACACCTTC.

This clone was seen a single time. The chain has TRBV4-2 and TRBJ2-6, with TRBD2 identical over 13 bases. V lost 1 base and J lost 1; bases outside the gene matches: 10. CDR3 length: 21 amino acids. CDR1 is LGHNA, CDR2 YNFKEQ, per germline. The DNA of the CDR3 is TGTGCCAGCAGCCAAGCTAAAGGACTAGCGGGAGCCATATCTGGGGCCAACGTCCTGACTTTC. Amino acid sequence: CASSQAKGLAGAISGANVLTF.

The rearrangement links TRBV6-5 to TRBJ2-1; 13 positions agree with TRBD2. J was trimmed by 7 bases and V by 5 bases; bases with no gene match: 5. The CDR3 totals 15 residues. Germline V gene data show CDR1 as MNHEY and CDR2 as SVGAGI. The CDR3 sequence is CASSRTSGSENEQFF. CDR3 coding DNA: TGTGCCAGCAGTAGGACTAGCGGGAGTGAGAATGAGCAGTTCTTC.

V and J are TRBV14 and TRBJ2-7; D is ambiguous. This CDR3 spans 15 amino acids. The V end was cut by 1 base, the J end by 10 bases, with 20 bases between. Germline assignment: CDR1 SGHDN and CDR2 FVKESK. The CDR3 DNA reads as TGTGCCAGCAGCCAAGTATGGGCTGCGGATGTAGGACAGTACTTC. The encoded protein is CASSQVWAADVGQYF. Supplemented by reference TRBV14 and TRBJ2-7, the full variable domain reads EAGVTQFPSHSVIEKGQTVTLRCDPISGHDNLYWYRRVMGKEIKFLLHFVKESKQDESGMPNNRFLAERTGGTYSTLKVQPAELEDSGVYFCASSQVWAADVGQYFGPGTRLTVT.

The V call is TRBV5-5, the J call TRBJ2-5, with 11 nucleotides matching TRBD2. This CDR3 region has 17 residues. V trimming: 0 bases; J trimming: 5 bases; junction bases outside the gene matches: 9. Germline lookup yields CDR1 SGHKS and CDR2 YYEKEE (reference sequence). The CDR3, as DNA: TGTGCCAGCAGCTTGGTAGCGGGAGGGCCCGATGGGGAGACCCAGTACTTC. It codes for CASSLVAGGPDGETQYF. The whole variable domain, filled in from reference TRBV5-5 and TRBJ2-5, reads DAGVTQSPTHLIKTRGQQVTLRCSPISGHKSVSWYQQVLGQGPQFIFQYYEKEERGRGNFPDRFSARQFPNYSSELNVNALLLGDSALYLCASSLVAGGPDGETQYFGPGTRLLVL.

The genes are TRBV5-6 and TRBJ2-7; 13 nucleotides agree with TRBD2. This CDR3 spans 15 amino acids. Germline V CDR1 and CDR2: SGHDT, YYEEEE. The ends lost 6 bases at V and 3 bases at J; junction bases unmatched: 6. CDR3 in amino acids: CASTSGLAGVYEQYF. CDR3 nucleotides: TGTGCCAGCACCTCCGGACTAGCGGGAGTCTACGAGCAGTACTTC.

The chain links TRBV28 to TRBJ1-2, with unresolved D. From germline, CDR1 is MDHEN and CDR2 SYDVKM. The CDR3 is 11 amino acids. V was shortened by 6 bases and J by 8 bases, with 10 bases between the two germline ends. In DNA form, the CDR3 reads TGTGCCAGCAGCACGGGTAGAGGCTACACCTTC. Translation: CASSTGRGYTF.

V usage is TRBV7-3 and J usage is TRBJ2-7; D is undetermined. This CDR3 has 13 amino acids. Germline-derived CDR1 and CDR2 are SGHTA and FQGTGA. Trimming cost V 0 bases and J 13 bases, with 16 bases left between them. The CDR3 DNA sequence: TGTGCCAGCAGCTTAACGAGGACGGGCCGTAGATACTTC. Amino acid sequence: CASSLTRTGRRYF.

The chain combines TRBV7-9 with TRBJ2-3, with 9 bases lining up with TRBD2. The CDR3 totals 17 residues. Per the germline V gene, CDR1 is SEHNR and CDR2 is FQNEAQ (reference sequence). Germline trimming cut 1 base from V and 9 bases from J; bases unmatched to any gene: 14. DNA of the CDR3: TGTGCCAGCAGCTTAGAGACTCTAGCGGGATCTACTAAAACGCAGTATTTT. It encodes CASSLETLAGSTKTQYF.

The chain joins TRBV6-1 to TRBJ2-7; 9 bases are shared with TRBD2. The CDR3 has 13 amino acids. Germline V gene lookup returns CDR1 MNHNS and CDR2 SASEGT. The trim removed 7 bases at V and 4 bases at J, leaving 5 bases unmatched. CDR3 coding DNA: TGTGCCAGCACCCGGACTAGCGCTTACGAGCAGTACTTC. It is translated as CASTRTSAYEQYF.

CDR3 amino acids: CASSPPGGTLYF. CDR3 in DNA: TGTGCCAGCAGCCCCCCGGGAGGAACCTTATATTTT. The chain employs TRBV7-2 and TRBJ1-3; D call uncertain. V shed 5 bases and J shed 14 bases, with 16 bases lying between them. This CDR3 comprises 12 residues. Germline CDR1 and CDR2: SGHTA and FQGNSA. Full variable domain (missing parts from reference TRBV7-2 and TRBJ1-3): GAGVSQSPSNKVTEKGKDVELRCDPISGHTALYWYRQSLGQGLEFLIYFQGNSAPDKSGLPSDRFSAERTGGSVSTLTIQRTQQEDSAVYLCASSPPGGTLYFGEGSWLTVV.

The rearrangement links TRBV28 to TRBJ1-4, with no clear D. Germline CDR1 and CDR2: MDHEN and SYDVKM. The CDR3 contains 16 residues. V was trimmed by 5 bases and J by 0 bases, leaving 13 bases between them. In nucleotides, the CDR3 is TGTGCCAGCAGTGTGCGGGGTTCCGCAACTAATGAAAAACTGTTTTTT. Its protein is CASSVRGSATNEKLFF.

CDR3 in amino acids: CASSLFGTGPYNEQFF. The CDR3 DNA is TGCGCCAGCAGCTTGTTTGGGACAGGGCCCTACAATGAGCAGTTCTTC. J is TRBJ2-1 and V is TRBV5-1; the match to TRBD1 covers 9 bases. The CDR3 extends over 16 amino acids. CDR1 is SGHRS and CDR2 is YFSETQ in the germline V gene. The V and J ends lost 1 base and 2 bases, in that order; junction bases with no gene match: 4.